This is a list of T cell receptor beta chains from one sample in a study of regulatory T cells in long-lasting Graves disease. TCRdb re-called the multiplex PCR reads with MiXCR, one entry per CDR3 protein. The table lists some 560,000 distinct CDR3 sequences, approximately 16% of them singletons. The same sample was also used in a study of T cells in Graves' hyperthyroidism and ophthalmopathy.

The specimen comprised peripheral blood mononuclear cells (PBMCs), sampled at new diagnosis, from a patient treated with antithyroid drugs. Receptors originate from a middle-aged woman with Graves disease. Each CDR3 is given with its conserved first and last residue. D genes are given only for firm matches. Where a row states a size, it is once, few, many or the class of an expanded clone; other rows omit it.

TRBV4-2	NA	TRBD2	TRBJ2-1	TGTGCCAGCAGCCAAGACCTGCCGGGGGGTTACAATGAGCAGTTCTTC	CASSQDLPGGYNEQFF
TRBV30	NA	NA	TRBJ2-5	TGTGCCTGGAGTGGGACTCCTGGTCTCGTGCACTTC	CAWSGTPGLVHF
TRBV13	many	NA	TRBJ2-7	TGTGCCAGCAGCCCCCTTAAGAGCGAGCAGTACTTC	CASSPLKSEQYF
TRBV20-1	once	TRBD2	TRBJ2-5	TGCAGTGCTGCGGGGACTAGCGGGGGCCCACAGGAGACCCAGTACTTC	CSAAGTSGGPQETQYF
TRBV6-2/TRBV6-3	NA	TRBD1	TRBJ1-1	TGTGCCAGCAGAGCCGGGGGACAGTGGGGAACTGAAGCTTTCTTT	CASRAGGQWGTEAFF
TRBV4-1	few	NA	TRBJ1-5	TGCGCCAGCAGCCAAGTGAAAGGGAATAGCAATCAGCCCCAGCATTTT	CASSQVKGNSNQPQHF
TRBV6-5	many	NA	TRBJ2-3	TGTGCCAGCAGTTCTAGGACTGTTAGCACAGATACGCAGTATTTT	CASSSRTVSTDTQYF
TRBV7-2	NA	NA	TRBJ1-3	TGTGCCAGCACGGGTCGGTCTGGAAACACCATATATTTT	CASTGRSGNTIYF
TRBV12-3/TRBV12-4	many	TRBD1	TRBJ1-1	TGTGCCAGCAGTTTAAACGGACAGGGGTATATTTTGGACACTGAAGCTTTCTTT	CASSLNGQGYILDTEAFF
TRBV20-1	NA	NA	TRBJ2-5	TGCAGTGCCACAGAATTCTGGAACCAAGAGACCCAGTACTTC	CSATEFWNQETQYF
TRBV6-1	many	NA	TRBJ1-5	TGTGCCAGCAGTGCAGGAGGGGGGAAAATCAATCAGCCCCAGCATTTT	CASSAGGGKINQPQHF
TRBV2	NA	TRBD1	TRBJ1-1	TGTGCCAGCAGCGAAGAGGGGGCAGAGAACACTGAAGCTTTCTTT	CASSEEGAENTEAFF
TRBV18	many	NA	TRBJ1-2	TGTGCCAGCAGCTTGTCGTCGGACTATGGCTACACCTTC	CASSLSSDYGYTF
TRBV9	NA	TRBD2	TRBJ2-3	TGTGCCAGCAGCGAGGGCGGACTAGCGCCAGATACGCAGTATTTT	CASSEGGLAPDTQYF
TRBV5-5	NA	NA	TRBJ1-1	TGTGCCAGCAGCTCCCTAGACACAGGGCCTGAAGCTTTCTTT	CASSSLDTGPEAFF
TRBV2	NA	NA	TRBJ2-7	TGTGCCAGCAGTTATAACCCATCCGGAGGTAAAGAGCAGTACTTC	CASSYNPSGGKEQYF
TRBV20-1	few	TRBD1	TRBJ1-4	TGCAGTGCTCCGCAGGGGGCGTTAAGTGAAAAACTGTTTTTT	CSAPQGALSEKLFF
TRBV12-3/TRBV12-4	many	NA	TRBJ1-2	TGTGCCAGCAGTTTATCAGGCCCTTCCTATGGCTACACCTTC	CASSLSGPSYGYTF
TRBV10-3	few	NA	TRBJ1-1	TGTGCCATCGTAAATGAAGCTTTCTTT	CAIVNEAFF
TRBV5-1	few	TRBD1	TRBJ2-5	TGCGCCAGCAGCTCTATTCCAGGGGGCCGTGGCCAAGAGACCCAGTACTTC	CASSSIPGGRGQETQYF
TRBV5-1	few	NA	TRBJ2-2	TGCGCCAGCCGGAGGGGGACAGAGAACACCGGGGAGCTGTTTTTT	CASRRGTENTGELFF
TRBV6-2/TRBV6-3	NA	TRBD1	TRBJ2-1	TGTGCCAGCAGTTCGACAGGGGGCTTCAATGAGCAGTTCTTC	CASSSTGGFNEQFF
TRBV19	NA	NA	TRBJ2-2	TGTGCCAGTAGCAGAACTGGGGACGCGAACACCGGGGAGCTGTTTTTT	CASSRTGDANTGELFF
TRBV7-8	many	NA	TRBJ1-1	TGTGCCAGCAGCTTAGGTAGGTACGGAGTGAACACTGAAGCTTTCTTT	CASSLGRYGVNTEAFF
TRBV4-1	NA	TRBD1	TRBJ1-1	TGCGCCAGCAGGGCAGAGGGACAGAAGTCTTCTGAAGCTTTCTTT	CASRAEGQKSSEAFF
TRBV12-3/TRBV12-4	many	TRBD1	TRBJ1-5	TGTGCCAGCAGCCCCGGACAGGGGAGTCAGCCCCAGCATTTT	CASSPGQGSQPQHF
TRBV6-1	many	NA	TRBJ2-5	TGTGCCAGCATCTCGTCCGGGACAAGTAAAGAGACCCAGTACTTC	CASISSGTSKETQYF
TRBV19	few	TRBD1	TRBJ1-2	TGTGCCAGTAGTATAGAAGGGGACAGGACCCGTGGCTACACCTTC	CASSIEGDRTRGYTF
TRBV3-1	NA	NA	TRBJ1-2	TGTGCCAGCAGCCCGGATCCTTACCGGGCTGGCTACACCTTC	CASSPDPYRAGYTF
TRBV2	NA	NA	TRBJ1-6	TGTGCCAGCGGTCAGTGGAATTCACCCCTCCACTTT	CASGQWNSPLHF
TRBV15	many	NA	TRBJ2-3	TGTGCCACCAGCAGAGAACAGGGTAGCACAGATACGCAGTATTTT	CATSREQGSTDTQYF
TRBV2	few	NA	TRBJ1-1	TGTGCCAGCAGTAAGGCCCAGTGGACTGAAGCTTTCTTT	CASSKAQWTEAFF
TRBV5-1	many	NA	TRBJ1-1	TGCGCCAGCAGCTTGTTTCCTAACAGGGTGGACACTGAAGCTTTCTTT	CASSLFPNRVDTEAFF
TRBV9	few	NA	TRBJ2-3	TGTGCCAGCAGCATCCCTAGCACAGATACGCAGTATTTT	CASSIPSTDTQYF
TRBV11-3	many	NA	TRBJ1-1	TGTGCCAGCAGCTTTGGTGAGGCTGAAGCTTTCTTT	CASSFGEAEAFF
TRBV5-8	many	TRBD1	TRBJ1-5	TGTGCCAGCAGCCCGGGACAGGGGGCGCCGGGCCAGCCCCAGCATTTT	CASSPGQGAPGQPQHF
TRBV3-1	many	NA	TRBJ2-1	TGTGCCAGCAGCCAAGTGGGTGAGCAGTTCTTC	CASSQVGEQFF
TRBV19	few	NA	TRBJ2-1	TGTGCTCTACCGGCCAATGAGCAGTTCTTC	CALPANEQFF
TRBV18	NA	NA	TRBJ1-3	TGTGCCAGCTCACCAGGCAGGGGCGTCTCTGGAAACACCATATATTTT	CASSPGRGVSGNTIYF
TRBV3-1	few	NA	TRBJ1-2	TGTGCCAGCAGCCTATCCGGGACAACTGCAGGCTACACCTTC	CASSLSGTTAGYTF
TRBV24-1	NA	NA	TRBJ1-6	TGTGCCACCAGTGATGGGGACCATAATTCACCCCTCCACTTT	CATSDGDHNSPLHF
TRBV7-9	NA	NA	TRBJ1-6	TGTGCCAGCAGCTCGACAGATAATAATTCACCCCTCCACTTT	CASSSTDNNSPLHF
TRBV29-1	many	NA	TRBJ2-1	TGCAGCGTTGACAGGGGGGGACCCAATGAGCAGTTCTTC	CSVDRGGPNEQFF
TRBV9	many	NA	TRBJ2-2	TGTGCCAGCAGCCCGGGACGGACGAACACCGGGGAGCTGTTTTTT	CASSPGRTNTGELFF
TRBV6-1	NA	TRBD1	TRBJ1-2	TGTGCCAGCAGACCGGGACAGGGGGGCACCTTCTATAGCTACACCTTC	CASRPGQGGTFYSYTF
TRBV12-3/TRBV12-4	NA	NA	TRBJ1-4	TGTGCCAGCAGCGCCGGGACCCACACCGAAAAACTGTTTTTT	CASSAGTHTEKLFF
TRBV12-3/TRBV12-4	few	NA	TRBJ2-5	TGTGCCAGCAGTTCAAGCAGGGTGGAGACCCAGTACTTC	CASSSSRVETQYF
TRBV29-1	NA	TRBD1	TRBJ1-2	TGCAGCGTCAAGGGAGACGGACAGGGGTATGGCTACACCTTC	CSVKGDGQGYGYTF
TRBV11-3	many	NA	TRBJ2-7	TGTGCCAGCAGCATGACAGGACCCTCCTACGAGCAGTACTTC	CASSMTGPSYEQYF
TRBV5-1	many	NA	TRBJ2-1	TGCGCCAGCAGCTTGGGGGGATCTCACCACTCCTACAATGAGCAGTTCTTC	CASSLGGSHHSYNEQFF
TRBV7-9	few	TRBD1	TRBJ1-4	TGTGCCAGCAGCTTTCAGGGGGGGCCTAATGAAAAACTGTTTTTT	CASSFQGGPNEKLFF
TRBV6-1	many	NA	TRBJ1-4	TGTGCCACCCGCGCCAGGGGACTTAATGAAAAACTGTTTTTT	CATRARGLNEKLFF
TRBV25-1	few	TRBD2	TRBJ2-7	TGTGCCAGCAGTGAGGCGGGGGGGCTTTACGAGCAGTACTTC	CASSEAGGLYEQYF